This T cell receptor (beta chain) comes out of a study of radiation and T cells in renal cell carcinoma (TCRdb year 2020). General notes on the study: Samples were obtained from a clinical trial, in which 15 Gy stereotactic body radiation therapy was delivered to primary renal cell carcinomas and nephrectomy was performed 4 weeks later. TCR beta sequencing covered approximately 50 samples in total, comprising some 26 tumors and approximately 27 peripheral blood samples. Across all 55 or so samples, under 5,000,000 unique CDR3 nucleotide sequences, encoding 2,658,974 unique CDR3 amino acid sequences, were identified. General conclusions and limits of the study: Tracking of blood repertoire dynamics stopped at roughly 4 weeks after treatment, with no follow-up past that point. Because no pretreatment tumor biopsies were available, whether clonotypes were present in the tumor at baseline could not be determined. With a single-armed trial design, the study had no way to address how radiation dose or scheduling affects the TCR repertoire. An increase in top tumor clonotypes in blood was observed from baseline to 2 weeks post-radiation, followed by contraction by 4 weeks, which was taken to suggest transient expansion of tumor-resident clones.

The time point label corresponds to: baseline pretreatment blood. Reading the label with the study, this specimen's treatment or condition is: 15 Gy SBRT to primary tumor, nephrectomy 4 weeks later. Serial peripheral blood from radiation-treated patients was sampled at baseline, 2 weeks and 4 weeks after SBRT to track tumor-enriched clonotypes. All patients had renal cell carcinoma with clear cell pathology. Genomic DNA for TCR sequencing was prepared using the QIAamp DNA Blood Mini Kit (Qiagen). Only samples passing all quality control checks were included in the analyses. About this clone itself: Its antigen specificity is not known. The input lacks base qualities; no much larger clone sits a single base away.

TCR beta libraries were generated from genomic DNA with the immunoSEQ kit, following the manufacturer's recommendations. To prepare the libraries, a first multiplex PCR with proprietary primers was run, followed by a second PCR that added unique barcodes, and a bead cleanup was done after each round. A positive control reaction and a negative control reaction, both provided in the kit, were run with every batch of samples. The final libraries were assessed on an Agilent 4200 TapeStation D1000 ScreenTape, pooled by volume, and quantified by qPCR. Sequencing was performed on an Illumina NextSeq500 with a MidOutput 150-cycle cartridge, and 156 Read1 and 15 Index1 cycles were run with kit custom primers. The pooled library was loaded at roughly 1 pM with a roughly 22% PhiX control spike-in. As for the original processing: The vendor-processed data were analyzed in R, and a clonotype was defined as all T cells that share the same CDR3 nucleotide sequence. For clone abundance analyses, frequencies were normalized to the 10,000 most abundant clones in each sample. Public T cell clones, averaging fewer than five per sample, were removed before analysis. Tumor-enriched and baseline blood-enriched clonotypes were defined by at least a 32-fold difference in abundance between compartments. Clonotypes expanded or contracted between blood time points were identified with a beta-binomial differential abundance model. Similarity between tumor and blood repertoires was quantified using the Baroni-Urbani and Buser coefficient, and groups were compared with two-tailed Wilcoxon tests in R. Here the immuneACCESS table is served through TCRdb, limited to in-frame sequences with V and J called. Missing clones are a known gap in these copies; in checked studies unresolved V genes cover under half, and the rest lacks a known reason. That table gives V, J and clone size, and the DNA gave D and trimming. Here the sample has approximately 90,000 clones; about 88% occur a single time. Under 9.5% of the sample is taken by the ten largest.

Inclusive of the bounding cysteine and phenylalanine, the CDR3 is 17 residues long. The entry retains the CDR3 DNA only, 51 bases that are in frame from base 1. Reading the germline V gene gives CDR1 SGHTA and CDR2 FQGNSA. Ends trimmed: V by 5 bases, J by 3 bases; bases unmatched to a gene: 15. In this chain, TRBV7-2 is recombined with TRBJ1-2, with 7 bases matching TRBD1. Sequenced material: blood, taken from a patient whose treatment included radiotherapy and nephrectomy. The clonotype comes from a man aged 45-65 years with renal cell carcinoma. The CDR3: CASSAKGHRDRDYGYTF. The nucleotide sequence reads as follows: TGTGCCAGCAGCGCCAAAGGCCACCGGGACAGAGACTATGGCTACACCTTC.